The 12 T cell receptor beta chains below were found in one sample sequenced in a study of somatic mutations in cytotoxic T cells in rheumatoid arthritis. Clones were sequenced by immunoSEQ multiplex PCR, and TCRdb holds only the in-frame ones, with some missing. This sample has over 10,000 clones, with roughly four fifths found just once. The material sequenced was CD8+ T cells sorted from blood. The receptor set was obtained from a woman aged 60-75 years in good health.

This clone was seen once. This sequence joins TRBV19 and TRBJ1-3; tentative D call: TRBD1 (6 bases). Trimming removed 7 bases from V and 0 bases from J, with 13 bases in between. The germline V gene encodes CDR1 LNHDA and CDR2 SQIVND (reference sequence). CDR3 length: 15 residues. CDR3 nucleotides: TGTGCCAGTACGACAGGCCCACACTCTGGAAACACCATATATTTT. Translated: CASTTGPHSGNTIYF.

This clone has a handful of counts. The rearrangement uses TRBV6-6 and TRBJ1-2; 9 bases agree with TRBD1. Losses at the gene ends were 2 bases for V and 6 bases for J; bases not matched to a gene: 4. This CDR3 has 14 residues. From germline, CDR1 is MNHNY and CDR2 SVGAGI (reference sequence). This CDR3 is CASSYPTGGNGYTF. CDR3 in DNA: TGTGCCAGCAGTTACCCTACAGGGGGCAATGGCTACACCTTC.

This clone was observed once. V is TRBV27 and J is TRBJ1-2, with 7 bases identical to TRBD1. This CDR3 spans 15 amino acids. V gave up 5 bases and J gave up 1 base; unmatched junction bases: 7. Germline CDR1 MNHEY, CDR2 SMNVEV (reference sequence). CDR3 coding DNA: TGTGCCAGCAGTCCGACAGGGACCCTTAACTATGGCTACACCTTC. Its translation is CASSPTGTLNYGYTF.

The rearrangement joins TRBV25-1 to TRBJ1-1; no firm D call. Trimming took 6 bases from V and 6 from J, leaving 14 bases between them. There are 13 residues in the CDR3. The germline V gene encodes CDR1 MGHDK and CDR2 SYGVNS. The CDR3 DNA is TGTGCCAGCAGGGAGGGTGGAATGGCTGAAGCTTTCTTT. Residues: CASREGGMAEAFF.

The genes are TRBV27 and TRBJ2-3; 7 nucleotides align to TRBD1. The CDR3 length is 14 residues. Germline lookup yields CDR1 MNHEY and CDR2 SMNVEV (reference sequence). The trim removed 11 bases at V and 4 bases at J, leaving 12 bases unmatched. Here the CDR3 reads CASRPGQIADTQYF. The CDR3 DNA is TGTGCCTCCAGACCGGGACAGATAGCAGATACGCAGTATTTT.

The J gene is TRBJ2-1, the V gene TRBV28, with 8 nucleotides matching TRBD1. CDR3 length: 14 residues. Germline trimming cut 5 bases from V and 8 bases from J; bases unmatched to any gene: 8. Germline V gene sequence: CDR1 MDHEN, CDR2 SYDVKM. The CDR3 loop reads CASSTDRVLDEQFF. The CDR3 DNA reads as TGTGCCAGCAGTACGGACAGGGTACTGGATGAGCAGTTCTTC.

The chain carries TRBV2 and TRBJ2-1, with 11 bases that match TRBD2. CDR1 and CDR2 (germline): SNHLY, FYNNEI. V was pared by 7 bases and J by 8 bases, with 7 bases of the junction left unmatched. The CDR3 runs to 14 residues. CDR3 protein: CASIGGLAGHEQFF. CDR3 DNA: TGTGCCAGCATTGGAGGACTAGCGGGCCATGAGCAGTTCTTC. The full variable domain, its missing parts supplied by reference TRBV2 and TRBJ2-1, is EPEVTQTPSHQVTQMGQEVILRCVPISNHLYFYWYRQILGQKVEFLVSFYNNEISEKSEIFDDQFSVERPDGSNFTLKIRSTKLEDSAMYFCASIGGLAGHEQFFGPGTRLTVL.

This clone was seen once. The genes are TRBV7-2 and TRBJ2-4, with D possibly being TRBD1 (7 bases). Trimming removed 5 bases at V and 1 base at J, with 12 bases between. CDR1 is SGHTA, CDR2 FQGNSA, per germline. The length of the CDR3 is 15 residues. The CDR3 sequence is CASSDRAGAKNIQYF. CDR3 sequence (DNA): TGTGCCAGCAGCGACAGGGCGGGGGCCAAAAACATTCAGTACTTC.

This chain links TRBV6-4 with TRBJ2-6, with D hard to call. The germline gives CDR1 MRHNA, CDR2 SNTAGT. The V and J ends lost 2 bases and 0 bases respectively, with 5 bases between them. The CDR3 extends over 15 amino acids. The CDR3 nucleotides read TGTGCCAGCAGTGACACAAACTCTGGGGCCAACGTCCTGACTTTC. Translated: CASSDTNSGANVLTF.

This chain uses TRBV4-1 with TRBJ2-1; 7 nucleotides agree with TRBD1. The CDR3 is made up of 14 amino acids. With 0 bases clipped from V and 8 bases from J, the junction kept 4 bases outside the gene matches. Germline CDR1 is MGHRA and CDR2 is YSYEKL. The CDR3 loop reads CASSQEITGDEQFF. The CDR3 DNA sequence: TGCGCCAGCAGCCAAGAGATTACAGGGGATGAGCAGTTCTTC.

In this sample, this clone turned up a few times. V gene TRBV7-3 combines with J gene TRBJ2-4; D remains ambiguous. Looked up from germline, CDR1 is SGHTA and CDR2 is FQGTGA. The CDR3 is 15 residues long. Trimming took off 2 bases at V and 9 bases at J, with 17 bases between the two ends. The CDR3 loop is CASSLSSRTGSIQYF. The CDR3 DNA is TGTGCCAGCAGCTTATCCTCTAGAACGGGTAGCATTCAGTACTTC.

The count of this clone is one. This chain connects TRBV5-8 to TRBJ2-3, with D possibly TRBD2 on 6 matching bases. Germline V gene data show CDR1 as SGHTS and CDR2 as YDEGEE. This CDR3 is 16 amino acids long. V was cut by 0 bases and J by 5 bases, with 16 bases left in between. The CDR3 sequence is CASSLAEWPSVDTQYF. CDR3 sequence (DNA): TGTGCCAGCAGCTTGGCCGAGTGGCCTAGCGTAGATACGCAGTATTTT.